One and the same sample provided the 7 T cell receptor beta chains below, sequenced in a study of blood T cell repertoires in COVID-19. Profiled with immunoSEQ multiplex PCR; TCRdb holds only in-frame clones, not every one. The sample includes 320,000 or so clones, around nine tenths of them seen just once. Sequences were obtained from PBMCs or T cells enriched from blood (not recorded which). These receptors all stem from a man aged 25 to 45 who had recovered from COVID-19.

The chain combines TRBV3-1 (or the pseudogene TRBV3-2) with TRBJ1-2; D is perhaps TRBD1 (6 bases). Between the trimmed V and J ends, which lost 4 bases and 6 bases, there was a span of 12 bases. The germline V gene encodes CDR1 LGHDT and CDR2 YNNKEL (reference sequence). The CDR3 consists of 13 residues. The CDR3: CASSRGQRHGYTF. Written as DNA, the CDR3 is TGTGCCAGCAGCCGCGGACAGAGGCATGGCTACACCTTC.

In DNA form, the CDR3 reads TGTGCCAGCAGCCAATCCCCCCTCGCGCAGGGTCATGGCTACACCTTC. This encodes CASSQSPLAQGHGYTF. This rearrangement joins TRBV4-2 to TRBJ1-2, with D possibly matching TRBD1 (5 bases). V was clipped by 2 bases and J by 6 bases, with 19 bases between them. The CDR3 loop spans 16 amino acids. Germline lookup yields CDR1 LGHNA and CDR2 YNFKEQ.

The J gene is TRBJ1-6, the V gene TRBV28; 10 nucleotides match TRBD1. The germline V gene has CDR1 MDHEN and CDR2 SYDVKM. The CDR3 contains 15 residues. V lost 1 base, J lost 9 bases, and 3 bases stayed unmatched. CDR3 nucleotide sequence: TGTGCCAGCAGTTTATCCGGGACAGGGGTTTCACCCCTCCACTTT. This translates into CASSLSGTGVSPLHF.

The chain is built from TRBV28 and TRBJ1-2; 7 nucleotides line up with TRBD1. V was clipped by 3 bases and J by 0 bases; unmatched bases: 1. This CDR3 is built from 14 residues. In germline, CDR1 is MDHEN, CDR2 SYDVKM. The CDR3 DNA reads TGTGCCAGCAGTTTGACAGGGCCTAACTATGGCTACACCTTC. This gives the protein CASSLTGPNYGYTF.

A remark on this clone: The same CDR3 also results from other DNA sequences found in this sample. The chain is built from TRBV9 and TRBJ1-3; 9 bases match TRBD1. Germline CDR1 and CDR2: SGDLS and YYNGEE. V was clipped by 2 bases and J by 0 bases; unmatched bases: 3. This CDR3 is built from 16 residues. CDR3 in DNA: TGTGCCAGCAGCGTCGGACAGGGGAGCTCTGGAAACACCATATATTTT. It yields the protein CASSVGQGSSGNTIYF.

CDR3 region: CASRFAGRRDEQYF. CDR3 sequence (DNA): TGTGCAAGTCGCTTCGCAGGCCGGCGGGACGAGCAGTACTTC. V and J are TRBV12-2 and TRBJ2-7; TRBD2, the D gene given by the table, was not confirmed from the DNA. TRBV12-2 is assigned pseudogene status. The CDR3 has 14 amino acids.

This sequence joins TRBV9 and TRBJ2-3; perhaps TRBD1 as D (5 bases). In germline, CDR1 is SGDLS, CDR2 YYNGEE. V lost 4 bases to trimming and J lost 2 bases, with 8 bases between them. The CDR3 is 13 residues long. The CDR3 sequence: CASSQGPTDTQYF. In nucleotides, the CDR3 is TGTGCCAGCAGCCAGGGTCCCACAGATACGCAGTATTTT.